Each of the 22 T cell receptor beta chains below was sequenced from the same sample in a study of blood T cell repertoires in COVID-19. This table comes from immunoSEQ multiplex PCR, and its TCRdb copy is limited to in-frame clones, with some not included. The sample records roughly 76,000 clones, approximately 80% being singletons. What was sequenced was peripheral blood. Receptors originate from a human donor in a cohort sampled during active COVID-19.

The chain couples TRBV28 to TRBJ1-2, with 8 bases lining up with TRBD1. The germline V gene encodes CDR1 MDHEN and CDR2 SYDVKM. The CDR3 runs to 13 residues. V gave up 3 bases and J gave up 4 bases; unmatched junction bases: 1. CDR3 sequence: CASSFRGLYGYTF. CDR3 DNA: TGTGCCAGCAGTTTCAGGGGGCTCTATGGCTACACCTTC.

V gene TRBV6-5 combines with J gene TRBJ1-2, with 12 bases lining up with TRBD1. This CDR3 has 15 amino acids. Germline CDR1 and CDR2: MNHEY and SVGAGI. V lost 2 bases to trimming and J lost 7 bases; unmatched junction nucleotides: 5. CDR3 sequence reads: CASSYGDRGLGGYTF. For the CDR3, the DNA is TGTGCCAGCAGTTACGGGGACAGGGGGCTCGGTGGCTACACCTTC.

This clone was observed a handful of times. This chain links TRBV5-4 with TRBJ1-5, with TRBD1 matching 9 bases. The CDR3 is made up of 14 amino acids. The germline gives CDR1 SGHNT, CDR2 YYREEE (reference sequence). Germline trimming cut 4 bases from V and 4 bases from J; bases unmatched to any gene: 3. The CDR3 DNA is TGTGCCAGCAGCCCGGGACAGGGAAATCAGCCCCAGCATTTT. Residues: CASSPGQGNQPQHF.

The V gene is TRBV25-1, the J gene TRBJ1-3, with TRBD1 matching over 7 bases. The V gene's germline CDR1 is MGHDK and CDR2 SYGVNS. The V segment lost 6 bases and the J segment 1 base; nucleotides outside the gene matches: 9. The CDR3 has 16 amino acids. The CDR3 sequence is CASSPPRGASGNTIYF. The CDR3 DNA sequence: TGTGCCAGCAGCCCCCCCAGGGGGGCATCTGGAAACACCATATATTTT.

The rearrangement joins TRBV5-1 to TRBJ2-7; possibly TRBD1 for D (6 bases). The CDR3 loop spans 17 amino acids. From germline, CDR1 is SGHRS and CDR2 YFSETQ. Trimming stripped 4 bases from V and 3 bases from J, with 23 bases between. DNA of the CDR3: TGCGCCAGCAGCCTACCCAGGGCCTCAGGGGTGGACTACGAGCAGTACTTC. It is translated as CASSLPRASGVDYEQYF.

This clone occurred a few times. This chain joins TRBV5-8 and TRBJ2-1; TRBD2 matches 9 bases. This CDR3 is built from 14 residues. Trimming removed 1 base from V and 4 bases from J; junction bases left unmatched: 0. Per the germline V gene, CDR1 is SGHTS and CDR2 is YDEGEE. CDR3 sequence: CASSLLAGYNEQFF. CDR3 DNA: TGTGCCAGCAGCTTGCTAGCGGGATACAATGAGCAGTTCTTC.

J is TRBJ1-5 and V is TRBV10-3; D may be TRBD1 (6 bases). Germline V gene data show CDR1 as ENHRY and CDR2 as SYGVKD. V dropped 8 bases and J dropped 2 bases, with 10 bases sitting between them. The CDR3 is 13 amino acids. The CDR3 spells CAIQGMRNQPQHF. For the CDR3, the DNA is TGTGCCATCCAGGGGATGCGCAATCAGCCCCAGCATTTT.

This rearrangement joins TRBV14 to TRBJ2-1; maybe TRBD2 (6 bases). The CDR3 sequence is 16 residues long. V lost 3 bases, J lost 0 bases, and 12 bases lay in between. Germline CDR1 reads SGHDN; CDR2 reads FVKESK. In DNA, the CDR3 is TGTGCCAGCAGCCACTTGGGAGGAAGCTCCTACAATGAGCAGTTCTTC. Translation: CASSHLGGSSYNEQFF.

The chain uses TRBV4-3 and TRBJ2-1; 8 bases agree with TRBD2. The CDR3 totals 14 residues. CDR1 is LGHNA and CDR2 is YSLEER in the germline V gene. Trimming cost V 6 bases and J 5 bases; bases outside gene matches: 6. CDR3 residues: CASRGGRYDNEQFF. The CDR3 coding sequence is TGCGCCAGCAGGGGCGGGAGGTACGACAATGAGCAGTTCTTC.

This chain joins TRBV9 and TRBJ2-5, with TRBD2 identical over 9 bases. Germline V lookup: CDR1 SGDLS, CDR2 YYNGEE. The CDR3 runs 16 residues. V shed 0 bases, J shed 4 bases, and the junction held 7 bases outside the gene matches. The CDR3 DNA sequence: TGTGCCAGCAGCGTAGGGGGGCTAGCGGGATCAGAGACCCAGTACTTC. It translates to CASSVGGLAGSETQYF.

The V gene is TRBV3-1 (or the pseudogene TRBV3-2), the J gene TRBJ2-7; 7 bases are shared with TRBD1. The ends lost 6 bases at V and 3 bases at J; junction bases unmatched: 8. CDR1 and CDR2 (germline): LGHDT, YNNKEL (reference sequence). CDR3 length: 14 residues. The CDR3 coding sequence is TGTGCCAGCAGTCAGGCTTGGGACAGCTACGAGCAGTACTTC. It is translated as CASSQAWDSYEQYF.

The chain combines TRBV7-8 with TRBJ1-5, with D maybe TRBD1 (6 bases). Germline V gene lookup returns CDR1 SGHVS and CDR2 FQNEAQ. The CDR3 is made up of 12 amino acids. Between the trimmed V and J ends, which lost 5 bases and 7 bases, there was a span of 9 bases. The CDR3 spells CASSGGGQPQHF. The CDR3 nucleotides read TGTGCCAGCAGCGGGGGCGGCCAGCCCCAGCATTTT.

This clone was seen a handful of times. This chain uses TRBV7-9 with TRBJ2-7, with a weak D call TRBD2 (6 bases). Germline V CDR1 and CDR2: SEHNR, FQNEAQ (reference sequence). Trimming took 5 bases from V and 0 from J, leaving 20 bases between them. The CDR3 loop spans 17 amino acids. The CDR3 spells CASSIRDSPYFSYEQYF. The CDR3 DNA reads TGTGCCAGCAGCATCCGGGACTCTCCCTATTTCTCCTACGAGCAGTACTTC. The full variable domain, rest sourced from reference TRBV7-9 and TRBJ2-7, is DTGVSQNPRHKITKRGQNVTFRCDPISEHNRLYWYRQTLGQGPEFLTYFQNEAQLEKSRLLSDRFSAERPKGSFSTLEIQRTEQGDSAMYLCASSIRDSPYFSYEQYFGPGTRLTVT.

V gene TRBV12-3 or TRBV12-4 combines with J gene TRBJ1-2, with D maybe TRBD1 (6 bases). The CDR3 has 12 residues. V was shortened by 5 bases and J by 8 bases, with 12 bases between the two germline ends. CDR3 residues: CASSKQGAGYTF. CDR3 DNA: TGTGCCAGCAGTAAACAGGGAGCGGGCTACACCTTC.

The chain uses TRBV6-5 and TRBJ1-2; D uncertain. The CDR3 is 12 amino acids. CDR1 and CDR2 (germline): MNHEY, SVGAGI. Trimming shortened V by 7 bases and J by 8 bases, and 14 bases separated the two germline ends. CDR3 protein: CASNSIREGYTF. CDR3 nucleotides: TGTGCCAGCAACAGCATCCGGGAGGGCTACACCTTC.

This chain links TRBV2 with TRBJ2-5; TRBD2 matches 8 bases. The CDR3 contains 16 residues. Germline V gives CDR1 SNHLY, CDR2 FYNNEI. The V segment lost 6 bases and the J segment 5 bases; nucleotides outside the gene matches: 14. Written as DNA, the CDR3 is TGTGCCAGCAGCGCTCCGGGACTAGGGGGTGGGGAGACCCAGTACTTC. Its protein product is CASSAPGLGGGETQYF.

The chain has TRBV4-1 and TRBJ2-4, with 9 nucleotides matching TRBD2. This CDR3 has 17 amino acids. The junction had 9 bases not matched to a gene; V was cut back by 3 bases and J by 3 bases. Germline V gives CDR1 MGHRA, CDR2 YSYEKL. The CDR3 here is CASSHEAGGPGKNIQYF. For the CDR3, the DNA is TGCGCCAGCAGCCACGAGGCGGGAGGGCCAGGCAAAAACATTCAGTACTTC.

The V gene is TRBV7-9, the J gene TRBJ1-1; D is perhaps TRBD1 (5 bases). The V gene's germline CDR1 is SEHNR and CDR2 FQNEAQ (reference sequence). V was cut by 5 bases and J by 5 bases, with 12 bases left in between. The length of the CDR3 is 13 residues. The CDR3 region is CASSRPGVTEAFF. The DNA for the CDR3 is TGTGCCAGCAGCAGGCCGGGGGTTACTGAAGCTTTCTTT.

This sequence joins TRBV18 and TRBJ2-2; the match to TRBD2 covers 10 bases. The CDR3 spans 16 residues. Germline V CDR1 and CDR2: KGHSH, LQKENI. The V and J ends lost 3 bases and 5 bases, in that order; junction bases with no gene match: 6. The CDR3 coding sequence is TGTGCCAGCTCACCTTTAGCGGGAGGAAGGACCGGGGAGCTGTTTTTT. Amino acid sequence: CASSPLAGGRTGELFF.

The chain carries TRBV7-2 and TRBJ1-3, with 7 bases that match TRBD1. V lost 3 bases and J lost 4; bases outside the gene matches: 6. CDR1 is SGHTA and CDR2 is FQGNSA in the germline V gene. The CDR3 is 15 amino acids. Written as DNA, the CDR3 is TGTGCCAGCAGCTTTGCGGGGACAGCAGGAAACACCATATATTTT. This gives the protein CASSFAGTAGNTIYF. Together with reference TRBV7-2 and TRBJ1-3, the CDR3 gives the full variable domain: GAGVSQSPSNKVTEKGKDVELRCDPISGHTALYWYRQSLGQGLEFLIYFQGNSAPDKSGLPSDRFSAERTGGSVSTLTIQRTQQEDSAVYLCASSFAGTAGNTIYFGEGSWLTVV.

This clone was seen a single time. CDR3 bases: TGTGCCAGCAGCTCACAGGGGGCAGGCACAGATACGCAGTATTTT. Its protein product is CASSSQGAGTDTQYF. This chain joins TRBV7-9 and TRBJ2-3, with TRBD1 matching over 9 bases. This CDR3 region has 15 residues. From germline, CDR1 is SEHNR and CDR2 FQNEAQ (reference sequence). Trimming removed 4 bases from V and 1 base from J; junction bases left unmatched: 3.

This clone has more than one count but fewer than ten. The chain recombines TRBV5-8 with TRBJ2-7; 13 nucleotides agree with TRBD2. After removal of 7 bases from V and 0 bases from J, the junction contained 4 bases not matched to a gene. CDR1 and CDR2 from the germline V gene are SGHTS and YDEGEE. This CDR3 region has 15 residues. CDR3 nucleotide sequence: TGTGCCAGCCGGGGGACTAGCGGGGCCTCCTACGAGCAGTACTTC. This gives the protein CASRGTSGASYEQYF.